One sample yielded the 30 T cell receptor beta chains listed below, sequenced in a study of T-cell reconstitution after alpha-beta-depleted transplantation in children. Preparation of the TCRbeta library used unique molecular identifiers. TCRdb recomputed calls from the PCR reads with MiXCR, one row per CDR3 protein. Here the sample spans almost 500,000 distinct CDR3 sequences, about 10% being singletons. The sample was PBMCs, taken before TCRalphabeta/CD19-depleted stem cell transplant. The receptors originated from a child under 10 years old with inherited bone marrow failure, due to receive a stem cell transplant.

Details on this clonotype: At one boundary the junction diverges from the germline segment, which might be a read error. V and J are TRBV6-5 and TRBJ2-7; TRBD2 matches at 9 bases. Per the germline V gene, CDR1 is MNHEY and CDR2 is SVGAGI. The CDR3 consists of 16 residues. The chain's CDR3 is CDSSYQPGTSTYEQYF. CDR3 nucleotide sequence: TGTGACAGCAGTTACCAACCCGGGACTAGCACCTACGAGCAGTACTTC.

Only a few counts were recorded for this clonotype. This chain joins TRBV7-9 and TRBJ2-7; 10 positions match TRBD2. This CDR3 has 16 residues. Unmatched junction bases numbered 9, after V lost 2 bases and J lost 5 bases. Germline lookup yields CDR1 SEHNR and CDR2 FQNEAQ (reference sequence). The CDR3 nucleotides are TGTGCCAGCAGCTTACTCCTAGCGGGAGAAACCCACGAGCAGTACTTC. It yields the protein CASSLLLAGETHEQYF. The full variable domain, in which reference TRBV7-9 and TRBJ2-7 provide the parts outside the CDR3, is DTGVSQNPRHKITKRGQNVTFRCDPISEHNRLYWYRQTLGQGPEFLTYFQNEAQLEKSRLLSDRFSAERPKGSFSTLEIQRTEQGDSAMYLCASSLLLAGETHEQYFGPGTRLTVT.

This chain connects TRBV7-9 to TRBJ2-7; TRBD2 aligns across 7 bases. Germline V gene data show CDR1 as SEHNR and CDR2 as FQNEAQ (reference sequence). The junction had 7 bases not matched to a gene; V was cut back by 3 bases and J by 2 bases. This CDR3 region has 15 residues. CDR3 sequence (DNA): TGTGCCAGCAGCTTTGGACGGGGGGTAGCCTACGAGCAGTACTTC. This encodes CASSFGRGVAYEQYF.

This clonotype was observed many times. The chain has TRBV27 and TRBJ2-1, with TRBD2 matching over 9 bases. The CDR3 runs 14 residues. V was clipped by 8 bases and J by 7 bases; unmatched bases: 9. CDR1 and CDR2 (germline): MNHEY, SMNVEV (reference sequence). Here the CDR3 DNA reads TGTGCCAGCGGGCAGGGAGCGGGAGGTAATGAGCAGTTCTTC. This gives the protein CASGQGAGGNEQFF.

Ten or more counts support this clonotype. V gene TRBV29-1 combines with J gene TRBJ2-3; TRBD2 matches 10 bases. With V trimmed by 0 bases and J by 2 bases, 5 bases remained unmatched. The CDR3 extends over 16 amino acids. CDR1 SQVTM and CDR2 ANQGSEA come from the germline V gene. This CDR3 reads CSVEDRSGRATDTQYF. The CDR3 DNA follows: TGCAGCGTTGAAGATCGGAGCGGGAGGGCCACAGATACGCAGTATTTT.

This clonotype was detected many times. This chain links TRBV10-3 with TRBJ1-2; no firm D call. V shed 2 bases and J shed 5 bases, with 15 bases lying between them. This CDR3 has 15 amino acids. Germline V gene sequence: CDR1 ENHRY, CDR2 SYGVKD. The CDR3 here is CAISEPSRELYGYTF. Written as DNA, the CDR3 is TGTGCCATCAGTGAGCCCTCCCGGGAACTATATGGCTACACCTTC.

The chain combines TRBV29-1 with TRBJ1-2, with D possibly being TRBD1 (5 bases). Germline loops: CDR1 SQVTM, CDR2 ANQGSEA. Trimming left V 2 bases short and J 4 bases short, with 29 bases between. The CDR3 spans 19 residues. In DNA form, the CDR3 reads TGCAGCGTTGAAACGAGGGGCACGCAGCCCAGGTTAGGGTCCTATGGCTACACCTTC. It is translated as CSVETRGTQPRLGSYGYTF.

This clonotype was detected many times. The chain links TRBV14 to TRBJ1-1, with D hard to call. Germline CDR1 and CDR2: SGHDN and FVKESK. CDR3 length: 13 amino acids. Trimming cost V 4 bases and J 5 bases, with 11 bases left between them. Written as DNA, the CDR3 is TGTGCCAGCAGCCCGACTCTGGGAACTGAAGCTTTCTTT. This sequence encodes CASSPTLGTEAFF.

This clonotype was recorded many times. J is TRBJ2-1 and V is TRBV29-1, with TRBD2 matching 10 bases. CDR3 length: 13 residues. V was pared by 6 bases and J by 3 bases, with 2 bases of the junction left unmatched. Per germline, CDR1 SQVTM and CDR2 ANQGSEA. The DNA for the CDR3 is TGCAGCGTCCGGACTAGCGGCTACAATGAGCAGTTCTTC. Its translation is CSVRTSGYNEQFF.

This clonotype was picked up many times. This chain uses TRBV5-1 with TRBJ2-1; TRBD1 is a possible D gene (5 bases). Germline V gene sequence: CDR1 SGHRS, CDR2 YFSETQ. This CDR3 spans 12 amino acids. V shed 4 bases and J shed 15 bases, with 17 bases lying between them. CDR3 sequence: CASSLDTNLRFF. The CDR3 DNA reads TGCGCCAGCAGCCTGGACACGAACCTCCGGTTCTTC.

This clonotype came up many times. V usage is TRBV3-1 and J usage is TRBJ1-2, with 7 bases that match TRBD1. The V gene's germline CDR1 is LGHDT and CDR2 YNNKEL (reference sequence). The junction had 8 bases not matched to a gene; V was cut back by 7 bases and J by 0 bases. This CDR3 has 15 residues. The CDR3 DNA follows: TGTGCCAGCACCTTTAGGGGGCTTGCTAACTATGGCTACACCTTC. Protein product: CASTFRGLANYGYTF.

There are a few counts of this clonotype. The chain carries TRBV12-3 or TRBV12-4 and TRBJ2-5; 11 bases align to TRBD2. This CDR3 is built from 16 residues. V was clipped by 1 base and J by 4 bases; unmatched bases: 5. The CDR3 sequence is CASSLGGLAVRETQYF. The CDR3 coding sequence is TGTGCCAGCAGTTTAGGGGGACTAGCGGTCCGAGAGACCCAGTACTTC.

For this clonotype: This clone may be a read error of a much larger clone one base away. V is TRBV12-3 or TRBV12-4 and J is TRBJ2-5, with D perhaps TRBD2 (6 bases). The V end lost 6 bases, the J end lost 2 bases, and 13 bases lay between the germline ends. This CDR3 is 14 amino acids long. The CDR3 region has the DNA TGTGCCAGCAGGTGGTCTGGGGGGCAAGAGACCCAGTACTTC. Translated: CASRWSGGQETQYF.

Comments on this clonotype: One base away lies a much larger clone, so this may be a sequencing read error. The chain employs TRBV5-1 and TRBJ1-1; D remains unclear. The germline V gene encodes CDR1 SGHRS and CDR2 YFSETQ. The CDR3 loop spans 15 amino acids. The CDR3 DNA reads TGCGCCAGCAGCTTTTCCCCGGCCTTGAACACTGAAGCTTACTTT. Encoded protein: CASSFSPALNTEAYF.

This clonotype was seen many times. The chain uses TRBV5-6 and TRBJ2-7; D is possibly TRBD2 (7 bases). The germline gives CDR1 SGHDT, CDR2 YYEEEE. V lost 0 bases and J lost 0, with 10 bases in between. The CDR3 contains 15 residues. CDR3: CASSLDAGASYEQYF. DNA of the CDR3: TGTGCCAGCAGCTTGGACGCGGGGGCCTCCTACGAGCAGTACTTC.

V is TRBV5-1 and J is TRBJ2-2; 7 nucleotides align to TRBD2. Germline CDR1 and CDR2: SGHRS and YFSETQ. The V and J ends lost 4 bases and 6 bases, in that order; junction bases with no gene match: 3. There are 13 residues in the CDR3. CDR3 sequence (DNA): TGCGCCAGCAGCCATGGACTAGCCGGGGAGCTGTTTTTT. As protein: CASSHGLAGELFF.

The rearrangement uses TRBV12-3 or TRBV12-4 and TRBJ2-1; 10 bases are shared with TRBD2. The CDR3 extends over 19 amino acids. The junction had 13 bases not matched to a gene; V was cut back by 3 bases and J by 2 bases. CDR3: CASSFLLAGAGGTYNEQFF. DNA for the CDR3: TGTGCCAGCAGTTTCCTCCTAGCGGGAGCGGGGGGGACCTACAATGAGCAGTTCTTC.

This clonotype was counted at least ten times. The chain employs TRBV24-1 and TRBJ2-1; 11 positions match TRBD1. V was pared by 3 bases and J by 10 bases, with 7 bases of the junction left unmatched. The length of the CDR3 is 15 residues. Germline-derived CDR1 and CDR2 are KGHDR and SFDVKD. The CDR3 sequence is CATSDPPGQGDEQFF. CDR3 nucleotides: TGTGCCACCAGTGATCCCCCGGGACAGGGGGACGAGCAGTTCTTC.

This clonotype was detected many times. The CDR3 is CASSLGLAGEDEQYF. In nucleotides, the CDR3 is TGTGCCAGCAGCTTAGGGCTAGCGGGAGAGGACGAGCAGTACTTC. The chain joins TRBV7-9 to TRBJ2-7, with 10 bases identical to TRBD2. Germline loops: CDR1 SEHNR, CDR2 FQNEAQ (reference sequence). This CDR3 spans 15 amino acids. Trimming at V came to 1 base and at J to 5 bases, leaving 5 bases not matched to a gene.

There are many counts of this clonotype. The rearrangement joins TRBV12-3 or TRBV12-4 to TRBJ1-4; a possible D gene is TRBD1 (5 bases). V was trimmed by 6 bases and J by 0 bases, leaving 17 bases between them. This CDR3 region has 17 residues. This chain's CDR3 is CASRRRGTTTTNEKLFF. The DNA for the CDR3 is TGTGCCAGCAGACGGCGCGGGACCACGACAACTAATGAAAAACTGTTTTTT.

CDR3 DNA sequence: TGCAGTTCGCCAGCCAGGGGTGAAGCTTTCTTT. It yields the protein CSSPARGEAFF. The V gene is TRBV20-1, the J gene TRBJ1-1; D perhaps matches TRBD1 (6 bases). The germline gives CDR1 DFQATT, CDR2 SNEGSKA (reference sequence). The CDR3 has 11 residues. Between the trimmed V and J ends, which lost 8 bases and 7 bases, there was a span of 14 bases.

This clonotype was counted at least ten times. The gene calls are TRBV29-1 and TRBJ1-1; the D is unclear. V lost 0 bases and J lost 1, with 15 bases in between. CDR1 is SQVTM, CDR2 ANQGSEA, per germline. CDR3 length: 16 residues. Here the CDR3 reads CSVEDLWVSENTEAFF. As DNA, the CDR3 is TGCAGCGTTGAAGATCTTTGGGTATCGGAGAACACTGAAGCTTTCTTT.

The V call is TRBV27, the J call TRBJ1-2; no reliable D call. CDR1 is MNHEY, CDR2 SMNVEV, per germline (reference sequence). CDR3 size: 13 residues. The V end was cut by 6 bases, the J end by 3 bases, with 11 bases between. CDR3 in DNA: TGTGCCAGCAGCCCCGGACGGTACTATGGCTACACCTTC. This gives the protein CASSPGRYYGYTF.

There are many counts of this clonotype. The rearrangement links TRBV5-1 to TRBJ2-1; TRBD2 aligns across 9 bases. The trim removed 4 bases at V and 0 bases at J, leaving 8 bases unmatched. The CDR3 contains 17 residues. Germline V gives CDR1 SGHRS, CDR2 YFSETQ. The CDR3 here is CASSARLAENSYNEQFF. The CDR3 region has the DNA TGCGCCAGCAGCGCCAGACTAGCGGAGAACTCCTACAATGAGCAGTTCTTC.

This clonotype has more than one count but fewer than ten. This chain joins TRBV15 and TRBJ2-1, with 9 bases aligning to TRBD2. This CDR3 contains 15 residues. Per germline, CDR1 LNHNV and CDR2 YYDKDF (reference sequence). Trimming took 0 bases from V and 8 from J; bases not matched to a gene: 5. CDR3 nucleotides: TGTGCCACCAGCAGAGAAAAGCGGGAGGTCGATGAGCAGTTCTTC. This codes for CATSREKREVDEQFF.

This clonotype was seen ten or more times. V and J are TRBV14 and TRBJ2-1, with TRBD2 matching over 7 bases. CDR1 and CDR2 (germline): SGHDN, FVKESK. CDR3 length equals 16 residues. Trimming removed 0 bases from V and 8 bases from J; junction bases left unmatched: 10. As DNA, the CDR3 is TGTGCCAGCAGCCAAGACTGGAGGGAGGGTAGGGATGAGCAGTTCTTC. This encodes CASSQDWREGRDEQFF.

This clonotype was seen ten or more times. The chain has TRBV6-1 and TRBJ2-1; no definite D call. Trimming left V 6 bases short and J 6 bases short, with 18 bases between. CDR1 and CDR2 from the germline V gene are MNHNS and SASEGT. The CDR3 spans 15 residues. In DNA form, the CDR3 reads TGTGCCAGCAGCCGGACCAGTATAACGAGCAATGAGCAGTTCTTC. Encoded protein: CASSRTSITSNEQFF.

This clonotype was observed at least ten times. The chain couples TRBV20-1 to TRBJ2-1, with D uncertain. The CDR3 has 13 residues. Germline lookup yields CDR1 DFQATT and CDR2 SNEGSKA (reference sequence). The V end was cut by 1 base, the J end by 8 bases, with 12 bases between. The CDR3 is CSARGLGGDEQFF. The DNA of the CDR3 is TGCAGTGCTAGAGGGCTAGGCGGTGATGAGCAGTTCTTC.

The gene calls are TRBV12-3 or TRBV12-4 and TRBJ2-1, with 12 positions matching TRBD2. The V gene end was trimmed by 3 bases and the J gene end by 5 bases; junction bases not matched to a gene: 8. The CDR3 length is 17 residues. CDR3 bases: TGTGCCAGCAGTTTCTTCCCCCTAGCGGGAGGGAACAATGAGCAGTTCTTC. Translation: CASSFFPLAGGNNEQFF.

As for this clonotype: A much larger clone differs by one base, so this may be a read error. This chain uses TRBV27 with TRBJ2-1; the match to TRBD2 covers 12 bases. CDR3 length: 17 amino acids. Germline V gives CDR1 MNHEY, CDR2 SMNVEV (reference sequence). CDR3 DNA sequence: TGTGCCAGCAGTTTACTAGCGGGAGGGGCCTTCTACAATGAGGAGTTCTTC. This codes for CASSLLAGGAFYNEEFF.